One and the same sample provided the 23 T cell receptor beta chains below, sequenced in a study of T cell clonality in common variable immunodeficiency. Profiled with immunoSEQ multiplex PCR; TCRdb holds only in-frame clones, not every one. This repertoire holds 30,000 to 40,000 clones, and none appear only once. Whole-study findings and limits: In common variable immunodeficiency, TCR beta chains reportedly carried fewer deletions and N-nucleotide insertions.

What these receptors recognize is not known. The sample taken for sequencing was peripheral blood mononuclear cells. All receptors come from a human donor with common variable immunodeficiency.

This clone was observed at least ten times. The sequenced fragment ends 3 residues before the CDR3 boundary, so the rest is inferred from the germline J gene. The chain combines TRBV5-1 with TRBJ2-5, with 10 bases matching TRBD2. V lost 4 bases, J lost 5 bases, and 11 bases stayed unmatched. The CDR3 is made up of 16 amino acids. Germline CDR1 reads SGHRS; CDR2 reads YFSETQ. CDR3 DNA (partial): TGCGCCAGCAGCCCTCCCTCACTAGCGGGATGGGAGACC. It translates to CASSPPSLAGWET. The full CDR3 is CASSPPSLAGWETQYF.

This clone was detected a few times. CDR3 sequence reads: CASSLALGQNTGELFF. CDR3 DNA, as far as it was read: TGTGCCAGCAGCTTAGCGCTCGGACAGAACACCGGGGAG. The rearrangement joins TRBV7-8 to TRBJ2-2, with D maybe TRBD1 (5 bases). The read ends 3 residues before the CDR3 terminus; that terminus is restored from the germline J gene. CDR3 length equals 16 residues. Between the trimmed V and J ends, which lost 0 bases and 1 base, there was a span of 9 bases. Germline V lookup: CDR1 SGHVS, CDR2 FQNEAQ.

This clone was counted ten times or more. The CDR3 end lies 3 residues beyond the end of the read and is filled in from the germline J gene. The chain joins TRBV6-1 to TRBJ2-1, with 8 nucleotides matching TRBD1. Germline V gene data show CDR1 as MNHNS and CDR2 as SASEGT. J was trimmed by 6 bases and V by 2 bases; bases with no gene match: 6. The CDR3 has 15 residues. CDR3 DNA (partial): TGTGCCAGCAGTGAACCCCAGGACAGGGTCAATGAG. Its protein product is CASSEPQDRVNE. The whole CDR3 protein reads CASSEPQDRVNEQFF.

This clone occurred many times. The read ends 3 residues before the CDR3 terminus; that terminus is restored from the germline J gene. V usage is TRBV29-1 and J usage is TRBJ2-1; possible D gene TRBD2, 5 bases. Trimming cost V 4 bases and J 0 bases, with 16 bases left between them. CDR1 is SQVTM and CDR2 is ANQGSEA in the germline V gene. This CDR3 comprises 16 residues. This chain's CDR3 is CSVGGLVLSSYNEQFF. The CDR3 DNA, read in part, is TGCAGCGTTGGAGGGTTAGTCCTTAGCTCCTACAATGAG.

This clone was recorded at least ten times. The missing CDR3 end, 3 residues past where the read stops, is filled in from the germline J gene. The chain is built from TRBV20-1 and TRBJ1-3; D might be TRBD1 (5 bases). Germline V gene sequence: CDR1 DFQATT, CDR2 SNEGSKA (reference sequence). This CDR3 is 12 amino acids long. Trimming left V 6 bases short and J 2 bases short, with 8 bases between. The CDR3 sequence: CSAKGPGNTIYF. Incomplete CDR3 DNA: TGCAGTGCAAAGGGGCCTGGAAACACC.

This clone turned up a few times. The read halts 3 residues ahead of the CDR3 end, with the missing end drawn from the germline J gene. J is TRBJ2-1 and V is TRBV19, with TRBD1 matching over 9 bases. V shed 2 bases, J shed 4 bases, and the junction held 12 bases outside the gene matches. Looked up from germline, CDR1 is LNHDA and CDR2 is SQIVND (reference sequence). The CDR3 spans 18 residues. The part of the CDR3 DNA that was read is TGTGCCAGTAGTATAATTGGACAGGGGTCCGTTAAGTACAATGAG. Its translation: CASSIIGQGSVKYNE. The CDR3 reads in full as CASSIIGQGSVKYNEQFF.

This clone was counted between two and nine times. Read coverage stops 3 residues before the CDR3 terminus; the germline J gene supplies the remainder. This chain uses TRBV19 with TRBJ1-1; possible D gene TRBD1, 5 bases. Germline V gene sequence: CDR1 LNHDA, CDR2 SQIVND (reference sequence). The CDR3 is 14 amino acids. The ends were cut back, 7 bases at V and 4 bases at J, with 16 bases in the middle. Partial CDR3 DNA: TGTGCCAGTACCCAAGGGGTCGCAGGCACTGAA. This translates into CASTQGVAGTE. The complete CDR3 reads CASTQGVAGTEAFF.

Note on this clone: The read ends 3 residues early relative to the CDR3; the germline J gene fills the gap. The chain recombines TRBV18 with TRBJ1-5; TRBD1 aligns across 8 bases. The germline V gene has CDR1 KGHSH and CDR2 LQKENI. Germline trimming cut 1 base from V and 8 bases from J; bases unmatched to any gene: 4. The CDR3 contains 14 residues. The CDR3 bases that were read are TGTGCCAGCTCACCACGGACAGGGTCGGAGCCC. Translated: CASSPRTGSEP. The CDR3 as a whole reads CASSPRTGSEPQHF.

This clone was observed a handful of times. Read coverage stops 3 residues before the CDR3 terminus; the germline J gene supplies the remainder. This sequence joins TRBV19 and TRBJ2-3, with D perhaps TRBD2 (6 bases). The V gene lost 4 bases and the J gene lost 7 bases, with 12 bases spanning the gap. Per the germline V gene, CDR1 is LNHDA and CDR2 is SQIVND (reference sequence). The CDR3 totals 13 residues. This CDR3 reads CASSSSGRYTQYF. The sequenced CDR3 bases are TGTGCCAGTAGTAGCAGCGGGCGATATACG.

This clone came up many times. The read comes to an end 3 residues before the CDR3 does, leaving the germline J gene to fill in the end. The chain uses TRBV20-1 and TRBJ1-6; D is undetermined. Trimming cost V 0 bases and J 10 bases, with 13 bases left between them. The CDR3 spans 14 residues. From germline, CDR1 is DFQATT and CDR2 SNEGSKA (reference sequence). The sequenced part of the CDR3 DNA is TGCAGTGCTAGAGATCGAACAGAATCATCACCC. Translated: CSARDRTESSP. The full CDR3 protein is CSARDRTESSPLHF.

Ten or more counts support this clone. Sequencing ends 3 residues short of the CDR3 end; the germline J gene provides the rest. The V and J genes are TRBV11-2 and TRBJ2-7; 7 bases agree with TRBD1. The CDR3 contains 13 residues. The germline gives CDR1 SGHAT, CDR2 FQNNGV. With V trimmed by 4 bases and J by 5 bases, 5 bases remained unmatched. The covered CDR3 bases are TGTGCCAGCAGCTCCGCACAGGGGAACGAG. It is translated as CASSSAQGNE. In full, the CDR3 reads CASSSAQGNEQYF.

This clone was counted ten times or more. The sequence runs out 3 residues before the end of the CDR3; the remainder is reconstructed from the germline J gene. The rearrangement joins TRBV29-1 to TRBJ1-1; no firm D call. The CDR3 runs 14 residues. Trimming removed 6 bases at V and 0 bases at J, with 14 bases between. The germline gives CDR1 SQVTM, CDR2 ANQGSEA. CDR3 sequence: CSVAANTLNTEAFF. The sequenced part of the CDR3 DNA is TGCAGCGTGGCCGCAAATACACTGAACACTGAA.

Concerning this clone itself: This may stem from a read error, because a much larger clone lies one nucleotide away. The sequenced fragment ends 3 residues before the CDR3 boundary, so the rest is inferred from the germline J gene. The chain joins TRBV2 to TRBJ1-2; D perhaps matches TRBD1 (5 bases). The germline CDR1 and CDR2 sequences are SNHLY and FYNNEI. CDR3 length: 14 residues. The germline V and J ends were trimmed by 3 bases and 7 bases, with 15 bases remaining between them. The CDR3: CASSDQGLEGGYTF. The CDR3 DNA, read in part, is TGTGCCAGCAGTGACCAGGGCTTGGAGGGTGGC.

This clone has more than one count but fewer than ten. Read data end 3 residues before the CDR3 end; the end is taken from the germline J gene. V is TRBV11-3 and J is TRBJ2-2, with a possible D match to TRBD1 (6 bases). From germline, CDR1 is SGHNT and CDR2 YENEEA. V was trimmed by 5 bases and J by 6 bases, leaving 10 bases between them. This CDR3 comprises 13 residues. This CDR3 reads CASSPHRAGELFF. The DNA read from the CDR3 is TGTGCCAGCAGCCCTCACAGGGCCGGGGAG. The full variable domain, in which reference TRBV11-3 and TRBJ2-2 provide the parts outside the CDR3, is EAGVVQSPRYKIIEKKQPVAFWCNPISGHNTLYWYLQNLGQGPELLIRYENEEAVDDSQLPKDRFSAERLKGVDSTLKIQPAELGDSAVYLCASSPHRAGELFFGEGSRLTVL.

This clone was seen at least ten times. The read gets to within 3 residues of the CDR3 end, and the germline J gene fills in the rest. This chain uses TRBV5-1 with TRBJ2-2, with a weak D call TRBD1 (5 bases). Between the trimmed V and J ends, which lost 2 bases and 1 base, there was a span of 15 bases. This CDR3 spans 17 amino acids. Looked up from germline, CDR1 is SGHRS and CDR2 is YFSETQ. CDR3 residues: CASSLDQGIGNTGELFF. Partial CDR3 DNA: TGCGCCAGCAGCTTAGACCAGGGAATTGGGAACACCGGGGAG. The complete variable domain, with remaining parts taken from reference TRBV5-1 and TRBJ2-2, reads KAGVTQTPRYLIKTRGQQVTLSCSPISGHRSVSWYQQTPGQGLQFLFEYFSETQRNKGNFPGRFSGRQFSNSRSEMNVSTLELGDSALYLCASSLDQGIGNTGELFFGEGSRLTVL.

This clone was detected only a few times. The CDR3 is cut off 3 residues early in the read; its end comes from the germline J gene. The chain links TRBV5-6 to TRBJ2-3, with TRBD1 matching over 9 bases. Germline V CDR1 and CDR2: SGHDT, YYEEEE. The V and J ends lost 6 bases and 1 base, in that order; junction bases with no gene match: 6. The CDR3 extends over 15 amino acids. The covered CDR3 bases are TGTGCCAGCACCCCTAGGACAGGGGGCACAGATACG. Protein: CASTPRTGGTDT. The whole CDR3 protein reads CASTPRTGGTDTQYF.

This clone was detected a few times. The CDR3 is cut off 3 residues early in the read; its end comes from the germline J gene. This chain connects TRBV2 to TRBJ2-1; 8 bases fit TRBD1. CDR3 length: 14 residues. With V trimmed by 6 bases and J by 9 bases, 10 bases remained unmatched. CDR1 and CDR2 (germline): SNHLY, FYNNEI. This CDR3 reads CASRSRQGASEQFF. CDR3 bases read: TGTGCCAGCAGGAGCAGGCAGGGGGCAAGTGAG.

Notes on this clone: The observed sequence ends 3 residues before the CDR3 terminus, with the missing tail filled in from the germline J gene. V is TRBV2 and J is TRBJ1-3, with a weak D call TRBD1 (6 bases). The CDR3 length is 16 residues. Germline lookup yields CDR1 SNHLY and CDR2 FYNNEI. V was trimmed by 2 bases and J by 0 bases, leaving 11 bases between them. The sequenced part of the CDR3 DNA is TGTGCCAGCAGTGAAAGGGGGTCCCGCTCTGGAAACACC. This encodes CASSERGSRSGNT. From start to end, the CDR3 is CASSERGSRSGNTIYF.

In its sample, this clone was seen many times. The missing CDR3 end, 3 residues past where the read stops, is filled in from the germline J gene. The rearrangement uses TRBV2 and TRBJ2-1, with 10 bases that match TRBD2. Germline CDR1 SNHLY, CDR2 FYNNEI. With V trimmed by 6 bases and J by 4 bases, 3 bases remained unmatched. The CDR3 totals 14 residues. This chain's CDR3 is CASRVAGGYNEQFF. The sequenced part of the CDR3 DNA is TGTGCCAGCAGGGTAGCGGGGGGATACAATGAG.

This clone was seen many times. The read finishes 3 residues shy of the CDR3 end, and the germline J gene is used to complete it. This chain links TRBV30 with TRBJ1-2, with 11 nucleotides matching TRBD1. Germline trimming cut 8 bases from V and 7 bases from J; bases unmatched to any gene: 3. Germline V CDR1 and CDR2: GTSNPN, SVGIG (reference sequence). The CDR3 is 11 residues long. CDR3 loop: CAGTGGTGYTF. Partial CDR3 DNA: TGTGCCGGGACAGGGGGGACTGGC.

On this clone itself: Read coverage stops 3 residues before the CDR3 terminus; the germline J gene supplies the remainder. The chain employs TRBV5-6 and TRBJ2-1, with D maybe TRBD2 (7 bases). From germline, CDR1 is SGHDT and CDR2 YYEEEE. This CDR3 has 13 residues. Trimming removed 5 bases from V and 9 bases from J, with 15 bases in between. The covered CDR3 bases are TGTGCCAGCAGAACGGGAGGAGGGGGTGAG. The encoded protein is CASRTGGGGE. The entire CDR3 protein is CASRTGGGGEQFF.

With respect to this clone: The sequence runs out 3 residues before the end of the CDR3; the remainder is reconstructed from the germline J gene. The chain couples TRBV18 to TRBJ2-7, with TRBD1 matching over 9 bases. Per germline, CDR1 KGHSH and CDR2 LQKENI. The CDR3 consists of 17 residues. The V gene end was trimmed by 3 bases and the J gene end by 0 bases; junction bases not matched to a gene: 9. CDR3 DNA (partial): TGTGCCAGCTCACCCTACACCGGGACAGGGAGCTCCTACGAG. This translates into CASSPYTGTGSSYE. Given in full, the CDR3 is CASSPYTGTGSSYEQYF.

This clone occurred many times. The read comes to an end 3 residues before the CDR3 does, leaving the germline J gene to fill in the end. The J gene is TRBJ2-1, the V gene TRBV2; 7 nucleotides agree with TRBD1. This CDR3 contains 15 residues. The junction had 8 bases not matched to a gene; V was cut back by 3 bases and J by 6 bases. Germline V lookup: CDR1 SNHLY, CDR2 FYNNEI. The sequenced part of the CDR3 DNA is TGTGCCAGCAGTGACGGGACAGCCGGACCCAATGAG. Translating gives CASSDGTAGPNE. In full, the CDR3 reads CASSDGTAGPNEQFF.